The clone carrying this T cell receptor beta chain was seen more than once but under ten times. The antigen is not known. The sample comes from a study of beta chain features in type 1 diabetes. Across the whole study: Across all samples, approximately 99 million sorted cells were examined. Regarding the study as a whole: For TCRB rearrangement, an influence of HLA type remained unresolved here. All four CD4+ subsets of Type 1 diabetes patients contained TCRB CDR3s that were moderately but significantly shorter.

Sequencing targeted expressed TCRB transcripts, as all isolated RNA had been reverse transcribed. The method was immunoSEQ multiplex PCR; TCRdb's version includes in-frame clones alone and lacks a portion of them. Of about 250,000 clones detected, about a tenth appear once; the ten largest clones hold around 0.017%. Germline values: CDR1 LNHDA, CDR2 SQIVND (reference sequence). CDR3 length: 16 amino acids. Trimming removed 11 bases from V and 7 bases from J; junction bases left unmatched: 18. Stem cell-like memory, regulatory, central memory and naive CD4+ cells were sorted via CD45RO/CCR7/CD25/CD127/CD95/CD27.

Material: naive CD4+ T cells from blood. The receptor comes from a man in his thirties or forties with type 1 diabetes. This chain uses TRBV19 with TRBJ1-5; 9 positions agree with TRBD1. The CDR3 nucleotides read TGTGCCTCAACGGACAGGGGATTTGTTCGCGGACAGCCCCAGCATTTT. Its protein product is CASTDRGFVRGQPQHF. Full variable domain (remainder filled in from reference TRBV19 and TRBJ1-5): DGGITQSPKYLFRKEGQNVTLSCEQNLNHDAMYWYRQDPGQGLRLIYYSQIVNDFQKGDIAEGYSVSREKKESFPLTVTSAQKNPTAFYLCASTDRGFVRGQPQHFGDGTRLSIL.